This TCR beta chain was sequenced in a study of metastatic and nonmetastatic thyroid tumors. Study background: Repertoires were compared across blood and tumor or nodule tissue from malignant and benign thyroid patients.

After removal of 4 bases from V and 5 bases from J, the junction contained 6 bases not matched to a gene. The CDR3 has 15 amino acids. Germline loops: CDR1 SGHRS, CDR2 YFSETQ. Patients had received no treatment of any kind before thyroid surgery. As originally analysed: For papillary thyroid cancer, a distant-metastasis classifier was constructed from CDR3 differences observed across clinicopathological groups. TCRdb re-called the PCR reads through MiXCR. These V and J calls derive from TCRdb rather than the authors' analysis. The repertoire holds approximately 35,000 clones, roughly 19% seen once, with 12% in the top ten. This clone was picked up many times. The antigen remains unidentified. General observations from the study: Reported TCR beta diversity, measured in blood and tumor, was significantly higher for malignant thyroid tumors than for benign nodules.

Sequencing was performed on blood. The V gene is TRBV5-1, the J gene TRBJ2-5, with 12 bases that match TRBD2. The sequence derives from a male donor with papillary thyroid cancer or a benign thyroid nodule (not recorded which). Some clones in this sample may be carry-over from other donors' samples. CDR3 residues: CASSTRLAGVETQYF. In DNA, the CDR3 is TGCGCCAGCAGCACCAGACTAGCGGGAGTTGAGACCCAGTACTTC.